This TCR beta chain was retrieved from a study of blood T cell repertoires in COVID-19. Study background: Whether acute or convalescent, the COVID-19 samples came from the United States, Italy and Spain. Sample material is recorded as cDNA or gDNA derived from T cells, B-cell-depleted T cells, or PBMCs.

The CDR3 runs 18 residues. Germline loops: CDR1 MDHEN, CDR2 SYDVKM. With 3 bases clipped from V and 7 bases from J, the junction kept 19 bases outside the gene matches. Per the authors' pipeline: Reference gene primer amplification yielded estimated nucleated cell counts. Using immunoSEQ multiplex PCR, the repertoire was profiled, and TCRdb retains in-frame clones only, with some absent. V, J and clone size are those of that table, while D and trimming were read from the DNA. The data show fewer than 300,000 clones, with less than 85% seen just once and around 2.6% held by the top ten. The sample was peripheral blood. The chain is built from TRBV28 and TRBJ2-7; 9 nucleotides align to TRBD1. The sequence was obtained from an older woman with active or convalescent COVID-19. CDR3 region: CASSFRVLGGTGNLEQYF. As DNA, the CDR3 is TGTGCCAGCAGTTTTAGGGTTTTAGGAGGGACAGGGAATCTAGAGCAGTACTTC.